This entry lists 6 T cell receptor beta chains sequenced from one sample in a study of response to subunit inactivated influenza vaccine. MiXCR, applied by TCRdb to the RT-PCR reads, yields one record per CDR3 protein. Of hundreds of thousands of distinct CDR3 sequences in the sample, 15% to 18% were seen once. Sequences were derived from PBMCs from blood, sampled 11 to 12 days after vaccination. The source is a man aged 50 to 60 who received an inactivated influenza vaccine.

This chain connects TRBV28 to TRBJ2-7, with 8 bases that match TRBD1. Germline V gives CDR1 MDHEN, CDR2 SYDVKM. This CDR3 comprises 13 residues. Trimming at V came to 5 bases and at J to 7 bases, leaving 7 bases not matched to a gene. CDR3 bases: TGTGCCAGCAGTCCTCACGGGACAGGAGAGCAGTACTTC. Translating it yields CASSPHGTGEQYF. Complete variable domain (other parts from reference TRBV28 and TRBJ2-7): DVKVTQSSRYLVKRTGEKVFLECVQDMDHENMFWYRQDPGLGLRLIYFSYDVKMKEKGDIPEGYSVSREKKERFSLILESASTNQTSMYLCASSPHGTGEQYFGPGTRLTVT.

This sequence joins TRBV11-2 and TRBJ1-1; D may be TRBD1 (6 bases). V was trimmed by 4 bases and J by 0 bases, leaving 21 bases between them. Looked up from germline, CDR1 is SGHAT and CDR2 is FQNNGV. The length of the CDR3 is 18 residues. As DNA, the CDR3 is TGTGCCAGCAGCTCAAGGCTCGGTACAGGGATAATGAACACTGAAGCTTTCTTT. Encoded protein: CASSSRLGTGIMNTEAFF. Full variable domain (remainder filled in from reference TRBV11-2 and TRBJ1-1): EAGVAQSPRYKIIEKRQSVAFWCNPISGHATLYWYQQILGQGPKLLIQFQNNGVVDDSQLPKDRFSAERLKGVDSTLKIQPAKLEDSAVYLCASSSRLGTGIMNTEAFFGQGTRLTVV.

To note about this clonotype: A much larger clone is a single base away; this may be a read error. This chain's CDR3 is CASSLSHSPTRYF. CDR3 coding DNA: TGTGCCAGCAGTTTGAGTCATTCCCCCACGCGGTATTTT. V and J are TRBV12-3 or TRBV12-4 and TRBJ2-3; D is unclear. The CDR3 totals 13 residues.

The chain has TRBV12-3 or TRBV12-4 and TRBJ1-5; D remains ambiguous. The CDR3 extends over 14 amino acids. Between the trimmed V and J ends, which lost 8 bases and 7 bases, there was a span of 18 bases. Here the CDR3 reads CASGGRLPGQPQHF. CDR3 nucleotide sequence: TGTGCCAGCGGCGGCCGCCTTCCTGGCCAGCCCCAGCATTTT.

V usage is TRBV6-2 or TRBV6-3 and J usage is TRBJ1-6, with 8 bases identical to TRBD1. V gave up 4 bases and J gave up 9 bases; unmatched junction bases: 5. This CDR3 is built from 14 residues. Germline-derived CDR1 and CDR2 are MNHEY and SVGEGT. The CDR3 loop reads CASSLPDRVSPLHF. CDR3 sequence (DNA): TGTGCCAGCAGTTTACCGGACAGGGTTTCACCCCTCCACTTT.

This clonotype was seen at least ten times. The chain has TRBV7-2 and TRBJ2-7; TRBD1 agrees at 9 bases. Germline V CDR1 and CDR2: SGHTA, FQGNSA. V was clipped by 5 bases and J by 5 bases; unmatched bases: 4. The CDR3 runs to 13 residues. The CDR3 loop is CASSGQGRNEQYF. CDR3 coding DNA: TGTGCCAGCAGCGGACAGGGGCGGAACGAGCAGTACTTC.